This T cell receptor (beta chain) was recovered during a study of cytomegalovirus exposure and HLA in healthy donors (dated by TCRdb to the late 2010s). General notes on the study: In an earlier analysis of fewer than 750 of the donors, about 260 Gb of sequence data and 90 million to 120 million unique TCR beta sequences from 180 million or so T cells were reported. An early release covering roughly 580 HLA-typed donors comprised about 300 gigabases of sequencing data and tens of millions of unique TCR sequences. Class I and class II HLA loci were covered by the typing at four-digit resolution. Because of strong linkage in the cohort, five DR-DQ haplotypes were treated as single units for association and clustering. All discovery cohort repertoires had been generated using a single sequencing platform. An earlier analysis of several hundred of the donors used high-throughput TCR beta sequencing to judge whether each TCR beta V gene segment behaved as functional or pseudogenic. Along with the approximately 700-subject first cohort, a separate validation cohort of over 90 different subjects was used. In the later analysis, no new phenotypic data were used to find candidate immune exposures; instead, reliance was placed on TCR beta sequences and their occurrence across donors. A later genetic analysis took genome-wide SNP genotypes for about 55% of the roughly 700 donors and used that subset as a discovery cohort. The study combined high-throughput TCR immunosequencing, statistical association of individual TCRs with disease status, and machine learning to predict cytomegalovirus infection status. The number of typed donors differed by locus: about 620-640 for A, B, C, DRB1 and DQB1; approximately 530 for DQA1; approximately 600 for DPA1; and about 450 for DPB1. To study patterns of TCR occurrence, a later analysis re-analyzed previously published TCR beta repertoires from 666 donors and added high-resolution HLA genotyping. Donor age, sex, ethnicity and CMV serostatus were compiled alongside the repertoire data. The study was designed to test whether signatures of past pathogen exposure could be identified by cataloging public T cell receptors. Using immunosequencing, the study profiled T cell repertoires from 666 subjects and related those repertoires to cytomegalovirus serostatus. Of the roughly 430 genotyped donors, around 81% fell in the genetic ancestry cluster associated with self-reported Caucasian donors. Among about 360 genotyped donors of the cohort, an average of approximately 240,000 unique TCR beta nucleotide sequences were sequenced per donor, about a sixth of them non-productive.

Per the germline V gene (reference sequence), MNHEY is the CDR1 and SMNVEV is the CDR2. Inclusive of the bounding cysteine and phenylalanine, the CDR3 is 15 residues long. CDR3 DNA is the only sequence kept; it has 45 bases, read in frame from the first base. Trimming leaves V shorter by 2 bases and J shorter by 5 bases, with the junction holding 4 bases beyond the gene matches. For this clone: Its binding antigen is unknown. No base-level quality is on record; no much larger clone is a single base apart.

Libraries were made using the immunoSEQ multiplex PCR assay. The multiplex PCR relied on a mix of 60 forward primers for TCR Vbeta segments and 13 reverse primers for TCR Jbeta segments. A multiplex PCR assay on genomic DNA amplified the CDR3 region of rearranged TCR beta genes. Amplified TCR beta libraries were sequenced as 87-base-pair reads on the Illumina HiSeq System. As for the authors' bioinformatics: In a later analysis, some 80 million unique TCR beta chains were counted across the roughly 700 repertoires, and approximately 11 million of these chains were shared by at least two donors. To remove PCR and sequencing errors, raw reads were error-corrected and collapsed into unique sequences using a nearest-neighbor algorithm that merged closely related sequences. CDR3 sequences were aligned to IMGT reference sequences to assign V, D and J gene segments. Each retained sequence needed at least a six-nucleotide match to both a V gene segment and a J gene segment. A rearrangement counted as productive if the CDR3 had no stop codons and remained in frame with V and J, and every other rearrangement counted as non-productive. CDR3 was defined according to IMGT convention as the region running from the second conserved V-encoded cysteine to the conserved J-encoded phenylalanine. Sequences without an unambiguous match to a single V gene segment were excluded from the earlier analysis of a few hundred of the donors. In an earlier analysis of almost 600 of the donors, a V segment was called functional when productive rearrangements were above 56.7%, and segregating when the standard deviation between donors exceeded 5%. A statistical classification framework was built to diagnose cytomegalovirus status from the catalog of TCR beta chain sequences. V and J gene assignment, in a later analysis, came from comparing TCR nucleotide sequences with IMGT/GENE-DB human TR gene sequences. A later analysis assigned CDR3 sequences and most-parsimonious VDJ recombination scenarios with the TCRdist pipeline. A later analysis defined each TCR beta chain by its CDR3 amino acid sequence plus V-gene family, and excluded reads lacking a unique V-gene family. To address suspected cross-contamination and a sequencing artifact, a later analysis removed under 600 highly shared, low-generation-probability nucleotide sequences. In a later analysis, a clonal expansion index for each public chain was calculated from normalized within-repertoire ranks of inferred template counts. In a later analysis, generation probabilities were computed with a VDJ recombination model fitted to out-of-frame rearrangements, and the resulting probabilities were checked against IGoR. In a later analysis, TCR-TCR, TCR-HLA and TCR-CMV co-occurrence was scored with hypergeometric tests, and a repertoire-size bias correction was applied to TCR pairs. A later analysis estimated false discovery rates by permuting HLA or CMV assignments 20 times. In a later analysis, co-occurring TCRs were grouped using DBSCAN, and TCRdist sequence similarity was added for clustering within HLA-allele-positive subsets. Repertoires with fewer than 30,000 or more than 120,000 public chains, plus five repertoires with anomalous nucleotide sharing, were excluded from co-occurrence clustering. TCRdb's version of the immuneACCESS table is confined to in-frame rearrangements and falls short of the full clone set. An unresolved V gene accounts for under half of the shortfall where checked; the remainder is of unknown origin. For V, J and clone size, that table is used; D and trimming come from the DNA. The sample contains over 150,000 clones, roughly 80% of them found a single time. The top ten hold 8% to 10% of the sample.

The cohort consisted of more than 650 healthy bone marrow donors. At the time of sampling, all cohort members were nominally healthy, though unrecorded immune exposures were likely present. The donor was CMV seropositive and was included in the group of some 290 seropositive cohort members. A peripheral blood sample was collected from each donor, and TCR beta sequencing was performed on peripheral blood mononuclear cells. Genomic DNA extraction from the blood cell samples was performed with the Qiagen DNeasy Blood Extraction Kit. Here is what the overall study found, with its caveats: Some IMGT-functional V segments, including TRBV6-2 and TRBV6-3, could not be told apart with the 87-base-pair reads, so those segments were excluded. In this cohort, only TCR beta chains were sequenced, and detectable features were limited by the absence of alpha or paired-chain data. Because HLA typing was missing for some donors at each locus, association tests included only the typed subset. The earlier analysis of about 600 of the donors excluded 15 to 20 rarely observed V segments, including chromosome 9 orphons, because counts were too low. According to a later analysis, parvovirus B19, influenza, CMV and Epstein-Barr virus appeared linked to several top co-occurrence clusters. In vitro tests confirmed that three of the cytomegalovirus-associated TCR beta chains recognize cytomegalovirus antigens. A later genetic analysis associated a missense DCLRE1C variant with V-gene and J-gene trimming of TCR beta chains, and an independent cohort replicated the association. In a later genetic analysis, fewer N-insertions in productive TCRs were reported among donors in an Asian-associated ancestry cluster than the roughly 700-donor mean. A group of highly shared sequence variants was considered likely to be a technical artifact of the sequencing pipeline. Correlated functional status among segregating V segments might be attributable to linkage disequilibrium, but an unknown experimental factor could not be ruled out. Strong co-occurrence of HLA alleles, especially DR and DQ, made assigning TCR associations to individual alleles difficult. Compared with equally common non-associated chains, HLA-associated TCR beta chains in a later analysis were more clonally expanded and had lower generation probabilities. A total of 164 TCR beta chains were listed by the study as associated with cytomegalovirus. In a later analysis, TCR association rates were found to vary across HLA loci, with the most associated TCRs seen for DRB1 alleles and the fewest for HLA-C alleles. A further reported finding was that TCR beta sequences accurately predicted the HLA-A and HLA-B alleles for most subjects in the first cohort. Broadly in line with IMGT annotations, most TCR beta V segments showed up in productive rearrangements about 87% or about 30% of the time in an earlier analysis of approximately 600 of the donors. At a false discovery rate of 0.05, a later analysis linked 15,000 to 20,000 TCR beta sequences to specific HLA alleles. Across donors, most TCR sequences were observed very rarely, whereas some public TCRs were present in many individuals. The only immune exposure information available for the cohort was CMV serostatus. The authors suggested that the approach could potentially be generalized to other disease states and immunological phenotypes. The presence/absence analyses assumed that sequencing depth was roughly uniform across donors, and that assumption may not be true. According to a later analysis, most CMV-associated TCR beta chains appeared to be HLA-restricted, and the HLA associations seemed to be driven largely by CMV exposure. The classifier was reported to diagnose cytomegalovirus status with high specificity and sensitivity in both the original cohort and the validation cohort.

Sequencing used PBMCs. The chain is made from TRBV27 and TRBJ1-1; TRBD1 matches 11 bases in the middle. The sequence came from a male donor in good health and CMV-seropositive. Read as DNA, the sequence is TGTGCCAGCAGTTTAGGGACAGGGGGGAATACTGAAGCTTTCTTT. It codes for CASSLGTGGNTEAFF.